The clone carrying this T cell receptor (beta chain) has a handful of counts. The antigen remains unidentified. The data derive from a study of regulatory T cells in long-lasting Graves disease. CDR3 length: 12 residues. Deletions cut 10 bases from V and 2 bases from J, with 9 bases between. Per the germline V gene, CDR1 is MNHEY and CDR2 is SMNVEV (reference sequence). Study conclusions and caveats: Under persistent disease, TRBV28, TRBJ1-2 and TRBJ2-5 were used preferentially. Persistent Graves' patients showed reduced TCR diversity versus newly diagnosed patients.

MiXCR, run by TCRdb on the reads, gives a single entry per CDR3 protein. The data hold roughly 1,500 distinct CDR3 sequences, with 82% observed a single time. PBMC-derived RNA was used for the TCR library. The origin of this receptor is a woman between 18 and 29 years old with Graves disease. The material sequenced was peripheral blood mononuclear cells (PBMCs), taken with antithyroid drug treatment, in newly diagnosed or persistent Graves disease (not recorded which). The gene calls are TRBV27 and TRBJ1-5; a weak D match, TRBD1 (5 bases). CDR3 sequence: CATRGGNQPQHF. In DNA, the CDR3 is TGTGCCACCCGGGGGGGCAATCAGCCCCAGCATTTT.